The present entry profiles one T cell receptor (beta chain) with its context. This clonotype came up a few times. Its specific antigen is unknown. No much larger clonotype is one base removed from it; base qualities were not supplied. The meaning of the sample's treatment or condition label: live attenuated yellow fever vaccine strain. At each blood-draw timepoint, two biological replicates of bulk PBMCs were obtained. PBMCs were isolated from peripheral blood using a standard Ficoll-Paque protocol. TriZol was used to extract RNA from bulk PBMCs, CD4 and CD8 fractions, and dextramer-positive and dextramer-negative fractions. This record belongs to a study of T cells after yellow fever vaccination (dated by TCRdb to the late 2010s). Regarding the research as a whole: The SMART-Seq v4 Ultra Low Input RNA kit was used to prepare libraries from fractions with low cell numbers. To track T-cell clones before and after primary and booster YFV17D yellow fever vaccination, bulk TCR alpha and beta repertoires were sequenced longitudinally. Two healthy male donors, one aged 18 to 30 and one aged 30 to 40 years, were included in the cohort. Blood was drawn at multiple timepoints before and after primary and secondary immunization, with bulk PBMC replicates and cell subsets isolated. Study-wide findings and limitations: Compared with the primary T-cell response, the secondary T-cell response was faster but weaker, reaching its peak on day 5 rather than on day 15. Computational filtering was needed because FACS-sorted repertoires could contain abundant contaminating clonotypes from the bulk population. The study included only a couple of donors, which limits how far the findings can be generalized. A small fraction of clonotypes appeared in both the CD4 and CD8 compartments, likely as a result of convergent recombination. After the booster, most clones that had expanded after primary vaccination were detected again (about 95% of CD4 and under 90% of CD8), suggesting broad maintenance of memory.

TCRdb shows the sequencer as Illumina NovaSeq 6000. TCR cDNA was synthesized by 5'RACE template switching, which introduced a universal primer site and unique molecular identifiers. cDNA synthesis was primed from both the TCR alpha and TCR beta constant segments. Two PCR steps were used to amplify libraries, with sample barcodes and sequencing adapters being added in the second step. Sequencing of libraries was performed on Illumina HiSeq 2500 (2x100 bp) or NovaSeq (2x150 bp). Per the source publication's procedure: Demultiplexing of reads and collapsing into UMI consensus sequences were performed with MIGEC, and V(D)J alignment was carried out with MiXCR. Using edgeR on replicate PBMC samples, clonotypes were called vaccine-responding if FDR was below 0.01 and the log2 fold change was above 5 up to day 15. Bulk clonotypes were assigned CD4 or CD8 identity according to which sequenced CD4 or CD8 repertoire held them at higher abundance. TCRdb's own reprocessing of the public reads used fastp at Q25 and MiXCR and kept productive beta chains. Merged by CDR3 protein, the rows form single entries marked with the most common genes and DNA. For this entry, the V and J calls and clone size follow TCRdb and not the study's own pipeline. This sample lists some 350,000 distinct CDR3 sequences; roughly 4% were detected once. The leading ten clones occupy more than 20% of the sample.

The CDR3 spans 15 residues, from the cysteine through the phenylalanine. Of the read, only the CDR3 DNA is kept; its 45 bases are in frame from base 1. At the junction V is shortened by 3 bases and J by 1 base, with 12 bases in between. CDR1 MNHEY and CDR2 SMNVEV are derived from the germline V gene (reference sequence). This sample comprised PBMCs, obtained 5 days after the yellow fever booster vaccination. This receptor was identified in a man between 18 and 29 years old who received the YFV17D yellow fever vaccine. The chain links TRBV27 with TRBJ1-1; matching of 6 bases hints at TRBD1 as the D gene. For the CDR3, the sequence is CASSFQPTGNTEAFF. The DNA is TGTGCCAGCAGTTTTCAACCGACAGGGAACACTGAAGCTTTCTTT.